Sequencing of this T cell receptor (beta chain) was carried out in a study of shared T cell receptors in the human thymus. Produced via immunoSEQ multiplex PCR; TCRdb's table is partial and in-frame only. The sample contains 55,000 to 80,000 clones, roughly 96% of which appear only once. The CDR3 runs to 14 residues. V was pared by 1 base and J by 4 bases, with 11 bases between. CDR1 is SEHNR, CDR2 FQNEAQ, per germline (reference sequence). The rearrangement joins TRBV7-9 to TRBJ2-7; D is undetermined. The clonotype originates from a human donor. What was sequenced was thymocytes. CDR3 sequence: CASSLGPDSYEQYF. In nucleotides, the CDR3 is TGTGCCAGCAGCTTAGGCCCCGACTCTTACGAGCAGTACTTC.